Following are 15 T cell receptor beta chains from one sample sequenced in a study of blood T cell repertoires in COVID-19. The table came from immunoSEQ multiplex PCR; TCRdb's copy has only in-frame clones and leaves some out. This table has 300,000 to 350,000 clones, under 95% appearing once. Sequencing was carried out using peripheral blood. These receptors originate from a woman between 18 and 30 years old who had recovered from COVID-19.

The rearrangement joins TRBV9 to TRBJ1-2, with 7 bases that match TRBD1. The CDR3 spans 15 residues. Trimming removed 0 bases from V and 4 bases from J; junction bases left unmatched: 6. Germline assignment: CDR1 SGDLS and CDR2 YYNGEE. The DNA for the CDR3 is TGTGCCAGCAGCGTAGGGGGGTGGGACAGCTATGGCTACACCTTC. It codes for CASSVGGWDSYGYTF.

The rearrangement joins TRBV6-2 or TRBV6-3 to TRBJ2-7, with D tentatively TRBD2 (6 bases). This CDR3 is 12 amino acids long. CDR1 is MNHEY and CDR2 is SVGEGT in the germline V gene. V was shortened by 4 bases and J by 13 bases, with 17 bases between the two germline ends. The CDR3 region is CASSSRDSRHYV. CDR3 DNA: TGTGCCAGCAGTTCCCGGGACTCCAGACACTACGTC.

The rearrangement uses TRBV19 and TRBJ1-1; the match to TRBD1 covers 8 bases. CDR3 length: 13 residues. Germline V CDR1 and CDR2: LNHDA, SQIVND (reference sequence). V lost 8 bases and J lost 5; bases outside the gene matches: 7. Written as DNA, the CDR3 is TGTGCCAGTTCCCCAAGGACAGGGACTGAAGCTTTCTTT. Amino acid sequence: CASSPRTGTEAFF.

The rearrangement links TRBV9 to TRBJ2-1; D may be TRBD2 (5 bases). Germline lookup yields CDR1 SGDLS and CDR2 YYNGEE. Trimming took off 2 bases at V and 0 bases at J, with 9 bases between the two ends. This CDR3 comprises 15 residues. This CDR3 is CASSVERISYNEQFF. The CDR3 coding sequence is TGTGCCAGCAGCGTGGAGCGGATCTCCTACAATGAGCAGTTCTTC.

The CDR3 spells CASSPGRHFEETQYF. The CDR3 DNA is TGTGCCAGCAGTCCCGGGAGACATTTCGAAGAGACCCAGTACTTC. The chain uses TRBV6-5 and TRBJ2-5; D perhaps matches TRBD2 (6 bases). CDR1 and CDR2 (germline): MNHEY, SVGAGI. The V and J ends lost 5 bases and 3 bases respectively, with 16 bases between them. The CDR3 has 15 residues.

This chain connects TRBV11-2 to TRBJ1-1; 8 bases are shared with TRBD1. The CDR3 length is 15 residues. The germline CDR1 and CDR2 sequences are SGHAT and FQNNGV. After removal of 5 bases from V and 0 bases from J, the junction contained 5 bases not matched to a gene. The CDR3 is CASSRRTGMNTEAFF. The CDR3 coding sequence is TGTGCCAGCAGCCGAAGGACAGGGATGAACACTGAAGCTTTCTTT.

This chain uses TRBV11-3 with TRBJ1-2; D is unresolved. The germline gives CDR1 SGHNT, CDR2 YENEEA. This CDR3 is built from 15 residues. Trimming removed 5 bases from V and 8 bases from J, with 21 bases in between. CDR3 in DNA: TGTGCCAGCAGCCTCAACGCGCTGGGAGACGAAGGCTACACCTTC. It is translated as CASSLNALGDEGYTF.

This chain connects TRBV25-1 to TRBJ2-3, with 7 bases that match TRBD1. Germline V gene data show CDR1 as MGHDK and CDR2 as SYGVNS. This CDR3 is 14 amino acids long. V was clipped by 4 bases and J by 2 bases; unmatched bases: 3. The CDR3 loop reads CASSVGQPTDTQYF. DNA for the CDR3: TGTGCCAGCAGTGTGGGACAGCCCACAGATACGCAGTATTTT.

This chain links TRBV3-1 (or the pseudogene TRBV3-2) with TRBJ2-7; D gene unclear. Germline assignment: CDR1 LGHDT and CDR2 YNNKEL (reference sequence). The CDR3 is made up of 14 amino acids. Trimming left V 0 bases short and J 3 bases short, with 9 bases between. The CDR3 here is CASSQDPGGYEQYV. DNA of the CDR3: TGTGCCAGCAGCCAAGATCCGGGTGGCTACGAGCAGTACGTC.

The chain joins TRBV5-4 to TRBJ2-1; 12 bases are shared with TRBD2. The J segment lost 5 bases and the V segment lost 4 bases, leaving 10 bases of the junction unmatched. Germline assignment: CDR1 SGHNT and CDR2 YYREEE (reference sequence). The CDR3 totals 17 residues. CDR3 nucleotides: TGTGCCAGCAGCCCGGGACTAGCGGGTCCCCTTGACAATGAGCAGTTCTTC. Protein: CASSPGLAGPLDNEQFF.

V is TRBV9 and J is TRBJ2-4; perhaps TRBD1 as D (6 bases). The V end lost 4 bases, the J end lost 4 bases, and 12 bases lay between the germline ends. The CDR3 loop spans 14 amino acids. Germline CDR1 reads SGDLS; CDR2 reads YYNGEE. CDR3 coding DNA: TGTGCCAGCAGCACAGGGACATTTAAAAACATTCAGTACTTC. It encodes CASSTGTFKNIQYF.

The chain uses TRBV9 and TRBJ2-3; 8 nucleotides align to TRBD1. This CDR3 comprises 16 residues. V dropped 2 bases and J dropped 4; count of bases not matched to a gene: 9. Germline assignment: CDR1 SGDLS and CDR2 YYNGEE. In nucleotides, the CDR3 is TGTGCCAGCAGCGTTGGACAGGGCGGGTCGGCAGATACGCAGTATTTT. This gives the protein CASSVGQGGSADTQYF.

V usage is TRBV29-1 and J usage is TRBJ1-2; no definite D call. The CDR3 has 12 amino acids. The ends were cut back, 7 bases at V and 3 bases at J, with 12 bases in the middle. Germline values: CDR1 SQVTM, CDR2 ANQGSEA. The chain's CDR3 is CSASRGDYGYTF. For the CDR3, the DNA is TGCAGCGCCTCGCGTGGTGACTATGGCTACACCTTC.

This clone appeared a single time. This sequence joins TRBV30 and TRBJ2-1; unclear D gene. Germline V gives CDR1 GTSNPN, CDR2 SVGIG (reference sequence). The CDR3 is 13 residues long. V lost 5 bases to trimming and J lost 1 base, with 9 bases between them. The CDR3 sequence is CAWAISSYNEQFF. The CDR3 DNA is TGTGCCTGGGCGATAAGTTCCTACAATGAGCAGTTCTTC. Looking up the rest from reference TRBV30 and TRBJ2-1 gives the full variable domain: SQTIHQWPATLVQPVGSPLSLECTVEGTSNPNLYWYRQAAGRGLQLLFYSVGIGQISSEVPQNLSASRPQDRQFILSSKKLLLSDSGFYLCAWAISSYNEQFFGPGTRLTVL.

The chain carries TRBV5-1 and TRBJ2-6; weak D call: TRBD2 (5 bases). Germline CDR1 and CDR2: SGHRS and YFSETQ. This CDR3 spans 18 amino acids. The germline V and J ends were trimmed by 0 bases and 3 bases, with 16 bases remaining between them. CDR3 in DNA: TGCGCCAGCAGCTTGGGGACTCCCGATTGGGGTGGGGCCAACGTCCTGACTTTC. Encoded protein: CASSLGTPDWGGANVLTF.